The rows below give T cell receptor beta chains drawn from one sample of a study of blood T cell repertoires in COVID-19. This table comes from immunoSEQ multiplex PCR, and its TCRdb copy is limited to in-frame clones, with some not included. The data hold 150,000 or so clones, with around four fifths observed a single time. The sequencing input was peripheral blood. These receptors all stem from a woman older than 75 with acute or convalescent COVID-19. The CDR3 runs from the conserved cysteine through the conserved F or W. The order of the fields is V gene, CDR3 protein.

v_gene: TRBV6-2/TRBV6-3
CDR3aa: CASSYWASGDLYF

v_gene: TRBV30
CDR3aa: CAWSGTGASTDTQYF

v_gene: TRBV21-1
CDR3aa: CASSKEYYRAGDHGYTF

v_gene: TRBV5-1
CDR3aa: CASSSPTSGTSYADTQYF

v_gene: TRBV27
CDR3aa: CASTGTGSYNEQFF

v_gene: TRBV7-6
CDR3aa: CASSHLSTGAYNEQFF

v_gene: TRBV6-6
CDR3aa: CASKFSQGFYGYTF

v_gene: TRBV6-1
CDR3aa: CASSEESTATDTQYF

v_gene: TRBV9
CDR3aa: CASSSRGSYTF

v_gene: TRBV29-1
CDR3aa: CSVELGGNEQYF

v_gene: TRBV7-6
CDR3aa: CASSLPPAGGAGETQYF

v_gene: TRBV4-1
CDR3aa: CASSQVGGGPKNTEAFF

v_gene: TRBV28
CDR3aa: CASSTTGAEYNSPLHF

v_gene: TRBV2
CDR3aa: CASSEWGLGYTF

v_gene: TRBV27
CDR3aa: CASSLRGEPLHF

v_gene: TRBV9
CDR3aa: CASSVTGQLFSGNTIYF

v_gene: TRBV9
CDR3aa: CASSVGGTDTQYF

v_gene: TRBV15
CDR3aa: CATSIQRGSEQFF